The rows below give T cell receptor beta chains drawn from one sample of a study of blood T cells in healthy people across ages. Using its own MiXCR run on the 5' RACE reads, TCRdb lists one record per CDR3 protein. The sample lists more than 800,000 distinct CDR3 sequences; about 28% were seen once. The sample consisted of blood. The receptors derive from a woman of 80 years or more in good health. CDR3s include the opening cysteine and the closing phenylalanine or tryptophan. The order of the fields is J gene, CDR3 length, clone size, V gene, D gene, CDR3 DNA, CDR3 protein. The D gene is left open where the match is weak. Size tells how often a clone was seen (once, few, many) or the class of an expanded clone, and some rows leave it out.

TRBJ2-7 14 many TRBV6-5 TRBD1 TGTGCCAGCAGCGGGACAGGGCCCCCCTACGAGCAGTACTTC CASSGTGPPYEQYF
TRBJ1-2 15 many TRBV20-1 - TGCAGTGCTAGAGGCGGGGCTGATTCTAACTATGGCTACACCTTC CSARGGADSNYGYTF
TRBJ2-7 15 - TRBV6-2/TRBV6-3 - TGTGCCGGCAGTTACATAGGCGACTCCTACAATGAGCAGTACTTC CAGSYIGDSYNEQYF
TRBJ2-1 15 - TRBV5-1 - TGCGCCAGCAGCTTGCTGGGGCGTGCCTACAATGAGCAGTTATTC CASSLLGRAYNEQLF
TRBJ2-5 15 many TRBV20-1 - TGCAGTGCTAGAGATTGGGCTACCACCCAAGAGACCCAGTACTTC CSARDWATTQETQYF
TRBJ1-4 14 many TRBV20-1 - TGCAGTGCTAGAGATTTTTCGAGGGCGGAAAAACTGTTTTTT CSARDFSRAEKLFF
TRBJ2-1 17 many TRBV10-1 TRBD2 TGCGCCAGCAGTGAGTCGAACATAGCGGGGGTTTACAATGAGCAGTTCTTC CASSESNIAGVYNEQFF
TRBJ1-6 15 few TRBV7-9 - TGTGCCAGCAGCTTAGGATCTGGGGATAATTCACCCCTCCACTTT CASSLGSGDNSPLHF
TRBJ2-1 16 - TRBV12-3/TRBV12-4 TRBD2 TGTGCCAGCAGTAGCCGGCGGACTAGCGAGTCGAATGAGCAGTTCTTC CASSSRRTSESNEQFF
TRBJ1-5 16 - TRBV7-2 - TGTGCCAGCAGTTCTCAAGCTTTGAAAGGGAATCAGCCCCAGCATTTT CASSSQALKGNQPQHF
TRBJ2-7 15 many TRBV10-3 - TGTGCCACCCAATTAAGGGGCGCGGAATCCGACGAGCAGTACTTC CATQLRGAESDEQYF
TRBJ1-1 13 - TRBV30 - TGTGCCTGGGTCAGGGAGGCGGACACTGAAGCTTTCTTT CAWVREADTEAFF
TRBJ1-2 15 - TRBV20-1 - TGCAGTGCCCCCCTTGGGGGAGTCGGGCATGATGGCTACACCTTC CSAPLGGVGHDGYTF
TRBJ2-1 14 - TRBV27 TRBD2 TGTGCCAGCAGCCACCGGGGGGGCAACAATGAGCAGTTCTTC CASSHRGGNNEQFF